This TCR beta chain was captured in a study of CD8 T cells in Susac syndrome (dated by TCRdb to 2018 to 2020). Turning to the overall study: Repertoire sequencing was used to test whether CD8+ T cell activation and differentiation in Susac syndrome was antigen driven. Clonality of the CD8+ T cell repertoire was compared between eleven to twelve healthy donors, 14 Susac syndrome patients and roughly 16 multiple sclerosis patients.

Peripheral blood CD8+ and CD4+ T cells from healthy donors, Susac syndrome patients and multiple sclerosis patients were profiled by high-throughput TCR beta sequencing. Multiple sclerosis controls were treatment-naive patients with stable or active relapsing-remitting disease fulfilling revised McDonald criteria. Bulk CD8+ and CD4+ T cells were purified by magnetic negative isolation, while CD8+ TEMRA cells were enriched using FACS. Blood was drawn into EDTA tubes, processed within 24 hours, and PBMCs were isolated by density gradient centrifugation. PBMCs intended for TCR sequencing were frozen in liquid nitrogen and were later thawed in a 37 degrees C water bath. Purity of sorted or isolated CD4+, CD8+ and CD8+ TEMRA cells was at least 90%. What the authors observed across the whole study: The number of individuals in the TCR sequencing and HLA analysis was recognized as being relatively small.

A note on this clonotype: Its antigen remains undetermined. No qualities accompany the bases; no much larger clone lies one base away.

Looking up the germline V gene yields CDR1 LGHNA and CDR2 YNFKEQ. The CDR3 spans 17 residues, from the cysteine through the phenylalanine. This entry keeps only the CDR3 DNA: 51 bases, framed from base 1. Cut back by 0 bases and 1 base, the V and J ends lie 12 bases apart. RNA was extracted with the RNeasy kit and roughly 0.45 to 1 ug was reverse transcribed using random hexamers. The immunoSEQ multiplex PCR assay, covering 54 Vbeta and 13 Jbeta segments, was used to amplify TCR beta CDR3 regions. To correct PCR amplification bias, a synthetic template baseline was used for both primer optimization and computational correction. Concerning the study's data processing: Reads were annotated to V, D and J genes per IMGT and analyzed with immunoSEQ Analyzer, keeping only productive sequences. To calculate clonality, Shannon entropy was normalized by log2 of the number of productive unique sequences and then subtracted from one. For each patient and control, public and private clones were evaluated within the 100 most prevalent clones. Susac-specific clones were defined as absent from healthy and MS cohorts, some 1,000 published viral clones and other ImmuneACCESS disease sequences. TCRdb trimmed the raw reads at Q25, called clones with MiXCR and kept productive beta chains. Each entry is one CDR3 protein sequence, shown with its most common DNA and genes. TCRdb, not the original authors, processed these V and J calls. The sample yields about 430,000 distinct CDR3 sequences; 75% to 90% were counted once. 0.12% of the sample comes from the top ten.

The sequencing input was CD8+ T cells from PBMCs. The sequence derives from a human donor with multiple sclerosis. The rearranged chain carries TRBV4-2 and TRBJ2-2; the D gene assignment is ambiguous. At the DNA level, the sequence is TGTGCCAGCAGCCAAGATTCCCCCCTAGGGAACACCGGGGAGCTGTTTTTT. Translated, it gives CASSQDSPLGNTGELFF.